This record looks at one TCR beta chain sequence and its context. Its antigen remains unidentified. No clone much larger than this one lies a single base away; base qualities are absent. The entire isolated RNA was reverse transcribed using the High Capacity cDNA Reverse Transcription Kit, and thus expressed TCRB transcripts were sequenced. Naive, central memory and regulatory T cell samples underwent deep immunoSEQ sequencing, averaging around 3.7 million total reads per sample. Sorted cells were lysed in RLT buffer and RNA was extracted with DNase-treated RNeasy Micro or Mini kits, depending on cell number. To prevent cross-contamination, each cell subset was processed individually, whereas patient and healthy donor samples were processed jointly. The immunoSEQ multiplex PCR was used to amplify TCRB sequences from cDNA, yielding 87-bp fragments that span the CDR3 region. Sequencing of the amplicons was performed on the Illumina HiSeq platform. As for the authors' bioinformatics: Synthetic template baselines were used to correct PCR bias computationally, reads within Hamming distance 2 were collapsed, and singletons that could not be merged were discarded. Reads were aligned against IMGT so that V, D and J genes, CDR3 length and insertions or deletions at six rearrangement sites could be assigned. Clonotype counts were normalized to sorted cell number within each subset before computing true diversity and Gini coefficients with the tcR R package. Repertoire sharing was quantified using the overlap coefficient calculated on TCRB nucleotide sequences. Out-of-frame TCRB sequences from naive cells were analyzed as a proxy for the pre-selection repertoire. Sourced from immuneACCESS, this table was stored by TCRdb with only in-frame sequences that have V and J called. A share of the clones is absent; for the studies checked, an unresolved V gene accounts for under half, and the remainder has no known explanation. That table supplies the V and J calls and clone size; D and trimming were determined from the DNA. Present in this sample are 900,000 or so clones, 15% to 20% of which were seen just once. The ten largest clones represent about 0.025% of the sample.

The CDR3 numbers 15 residues from cysteine through phenylalanine. Left in the record is the CDR3 DNA by itself, 45 bases read in frame from the first base. The V and J ends are trimmed by 2 bases and 5 bases, leaving 15 bases between them. From the germline V gene, CDR1 is SGHAT and CDR2 is FQNNGV. This sample stems from a study of beta chain features in type 1 diabetes (dated by TCRdb to 2016 to 2019). A note on the overall study: Mean age, gender distribution, total cell number and subset yield did not differ between patients and healthy donors. The study compared the TCRB repertoires of sorted circulating CD4+ T cell subsets in recently diagnosed type 1 diabetes patients with those in matched healthy donors. A total of 85 million to 140 million sorted cells were examined across all samples, and a strong correlation was observed between cell number per subset and RNA yield. Regulatory and stem cell-like memory subsets were isolated from only 8 patients and roughly 8 healthy donors, whereas naive and central memory subsets came from all 30 or so donors.

Broad study findings and their caveats: A moderate but significant shortening of TCRB CDR3 length was observed in type 1 diabetes patients in all four CD4+ subsets. At VDJ recombination sites, type 1 diabetes patients had fewer insertions and more deleted nucleotides, which implies abnormalities in thymic rearrangement. Sequencing cDNA rather than genomic DNA could over-represent highly expressing activated cells, although activation and CD3 levels did not differ between groups. Only small numbers of individuals were included in the HLA sub-analyses, which left unresolved whether HLA type had any influence on TCRB rearrangement. Naive, central memory and regulatory TCRB repertoires appeared more similar among patients than among healthy donors. PCR may preferentially amplify shorter templates, but because patient and control samples were amplified and corrected together, any resulting skew would affect both groups equally.

A single peripheral blood draw of approximately 110 mL on average was collected from each donor into heparinised tubes. A BD FACSAria II and a panel including CD45RO, CCR7, CD25, CD127, CD95 and CD27 were used to sort naive, central memory, regulatory and stem cell-like memory CD4+ T cells. Every sorted population had a purity above 95%. PBMCs were separated immediately by Lymphoprep density gradient centrifugation and were stained directly, without being cultured. Samples were stained and sorted in pairs, with one healthy donor and one patient per experiment, so that batch effects were minimized. The sample comprised naive CD4+ T cells from blood. Per the publication, the cell subset or site label means: true naive CD4+ T cells. The source is a young woman in good health. The chain is encoded by TRBV11-2 joined to TRBJ2-5; too little of a D gene remains to name it. The nucleotide sequence reads as follows: TGTGCCAGCAGCTTATCGTTGGGGTCGGCGGAGACCCAGTACTTC. It specifies CASSLSLGSAETQYF. The variable domain in full, with residues beyond the CDR3 obtained from the reference TRBV11-2 and TRBJ2-5 genes, is EAGVAQSPRYKIIEKRQSVAFWCNPISGHATLYWYQQILGQGPKLLIQFQNNGVVDDSQLPKDRFSAERLKGVDSTLKIQPAKLEDSAVYLCASSLSLGSAETQYFGPGTRLLVL.